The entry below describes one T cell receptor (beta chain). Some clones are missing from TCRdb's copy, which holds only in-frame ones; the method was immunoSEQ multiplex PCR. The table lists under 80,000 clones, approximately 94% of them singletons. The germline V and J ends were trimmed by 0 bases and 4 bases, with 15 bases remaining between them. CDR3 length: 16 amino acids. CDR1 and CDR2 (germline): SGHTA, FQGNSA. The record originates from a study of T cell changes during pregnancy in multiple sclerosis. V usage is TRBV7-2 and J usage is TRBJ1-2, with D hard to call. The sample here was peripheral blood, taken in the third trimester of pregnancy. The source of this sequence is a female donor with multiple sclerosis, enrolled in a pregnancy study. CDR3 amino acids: CASSLAGNSLSYGYTF. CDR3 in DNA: TGTGCCAGCAGCTTAGCGGGTAACAGCCTATCCTATGGCTACACCTTC.